One sample yielded the 23 T cell receptor beta chains listed below, sequenced in a study of identical twins. TCRdb re-derived calls from the 5' RACE reads in MiXCR, one entry per CDR3 protein. Counted here are about 810,000 distinct CDR3 sequences, approximately 13% occurring once; the ten biggest clones make up around 1.6%. The data were also submitted as part of a second study, on yellow fever vaccine responses in identical twins.

Sequenced: PBMCs. The receptor set was obtained from a woman between 18 and 29 years old in good health.

This clonotype has more than one count but fewer than ten. The chain combines TRBV5-6 with TRBJ2-7, with D tentatively TRBD1 (6 bases). The CDR3 contains 15 residues. Trimming cost V 4 bases and J 0 bases, with 14 bases left between them. Germline V gene sequence: CDR1 SGHDT, CDR2 YYEEEE. The chain's CDR3 is CASSPSLTGSYEQYF. In DNA form, the CDR3 reads TGTGCCAGCAGCCCATCCCTGACAGGCTCCTACGAGCAGTACTTC. The full variable domain, in which reference TRBV5-6 and TRBJ2-7 provide the parts outside the CDR3, is DAGVTQSPTHLIKTRGQQVTLRCSPKSGHDTVSWYQQALGQGPQFIFQYYEEEERQRGNFPDRFSGHQFPNYSSELNVNALLLGDSALYLCASSPSLTGSYEQYFGPGTRLTVT.

This chain uses TRBV15 with TRBJ2-5; the D is unclear. Trimming pared 8 bases from V and 5 bases from J, leaving 21 bases between. The V gene's germline CDR1 is LNHNV and CDR2 YYDKDF (reference sequence). The CDR3 length is 15 residues. For the CDR3, the DNA is TGTGCCACCCGCTCATCTCCGGGCCCTACGGAGACCCAGTACTTC. It encodes CATRSSPGPTETQYF.

The CDR3 DNA reads as TGCAGTGCTAGAACTAGCGGGGTGAACACCGGGGAGCTGTTTTTT. Its translation: CSARTSGVNTGELFF. The gene calls are TRBV20-1 and TRBJ2-2; 10 nucleotides line up with TRBD2. The germline V gene encodes CDR1 DFQATT and CDR2 SNEGSKA (reference sequence). The junction had 1 base not matched to a gene; V was cut back by 2 bases and J by 1 base. The CDR3 is 15 amino acids.

This clonotype was counted between two and nine times. The V and J genes are TRBV20-1 and TRBJ2-7; 10 bases are shared with TRBD1. The junction had 7 bases not matched to a gene; V was cut back by 4 bases and J by 4 bases. This CDR3 has 14 residues. CDR1 DFQATT and CDR2 SNEGSKA come from the germline V gene (reference sequence). CDR3 nucleotide sequence: TGCAGTGCTATCACCGGGACAGGGGCTTACGAGCAGTACTTC. It yields the protein CSAITGTGAYEQYF.

This clonotype showed up just a few times. This sequence joins TRBV7-2 and TRBJ2-1, with 7 bases identical to TRBD2. V lost 0 bases, J lost 10 bases, and 6 bases stayed unmatched. Germline loops: CDR1 SGHTA, CDR2 FQGNSA. This CDR3 spans 14 amino acids. The CDR3 nucleotides read TGTGCCAGCAGCTTAGCGCGGGGGAACATCGAGCAGTTCTTC. This translates into CASSLARGNIEQFF.

The J gene is TRBJ2-2, the V gene TRBV12-3 or TRBV12-4; D not certain. The CDR3 covers 16 residues. V was clipped by 3 bases and J by 7 bases, with 18 bases between them. The CDR3 nucleotides read TGTGCCAGCAGTTTCGACCCCAACCACCCTTACGGGGAGCTGTTTTTT. The encoded protein is CASSFDPNHPYGELFF.

This sequence joins TRBV3-1 and TRBJ2-7; D may be TRBD1 or TRBD2 (5 bases each). CDR3 length: 13 residues. V dropped 1 base and J dropped 5 bases, with 9 bases sitting between them. Germline assignment: CDR1 LGHDT and CDR2 YNNKEL (reference sequence). CDR3: CASSQVLGDEQYF. The CDR3 DNA follows: TGTGCCAGCAGCCAAGTTTTGGGGGACGAGCAGTACTTC.

The chain recombines TRBV7-3 with TRBJ2-1, with D possibly called TRBD1 or TRBD2 (7 bases each). Germline values: CDR1 SGHTA, CDR2 FQGTGA. The CDR3 is 14 amino acids. Trimming stripped 5 bases from V and 8 bases from J, with 16 bases between. The CDR3 DNA follows: TGTGCCAGCAGCCCCAGGGGGGGTACGGATGAGCAGTTCTTC. Its translation is CASSPRGGTDEQFF.

The CDR3, as DNA: TGCGCCAGCAGTGAGAGGGCTAGCGGGACCGCCGGGGATACGCAGTATTTT. Residues: CASSERASGTAGDTQYF. This chain connects TRBV10-1 to TRBJ2-3; 9 bases line up with TRBD2. Trimming removed 2 bases from V and 6 bases from J; junction bases left unmatched: 12. This CDR3 is built from 17 residues. Germline CDR1 is WNHNN and CDR2 is SYGVQD (reference sequence).

CDR3 DNA: TGTGCCAGCAGTTTGGCGGGACTTAATGAAAAACTGTTTTTT. Its protein is CASSLAGLNEKLFF. The chain employs TRBV12-3 or TRBV12-4 and TRBJ1-4; D is possibly TRBD1 (5 bases). V gave up 3 bases and J gave up 4 bases, with 9 bases separating them. The CDR3 is 14 amino acids.

The gene calls are TRBV20-1 and TRBJ2-1; no clear D. The V end lost 5 bases, the J end lost 9 bases, and 11 bases lay between the germline ends. This CDR3 has 11 residues. The germline gives CDR1 DFQATT, CDR2 SNEGSKA (reference sequence). DNA for the CDR3: TGCAGTGCTCCCGGCCTAGGTGAGCAGTTCTTC. Its protein is CSAPGLGEQFF.

Only a few counts were recorded for this clonotype. The chain employs TRBV13 and TRBJ1-4; the D gene is possibly TRBD1 (6 bases). V lost 6 bases and J 8 bases, leaving 16 bases between the germline ends. The length of the CDR3 is 14 residues. CDR1 is PRHDT and CDR2 is FYEKMQ in the germline V gene (reference sequence). CDR3 region: CASSRGAGGEKLFF. The CDR3 bases are TGTGCCAGCAGTCGGGGGGCTGGAGGAGAAAAACTGTTTTTT.

V usage is TRBV20-1 and J usage is TRBJ2-1, with 7 bases identical to TRBD2. Germline CDR1 and CDR2: DFQATT and SNEGSKA (reference sequence). Germline trimming cut 6 bases from V and 6 bases from J; bases unmatched to any gene: 14. The CDR3 runs 15 residues. CDR3 protein: CSAPVLGGGSNEQFF. CDR3 nucleotide sequence: TGCAGTGCCCCGGTCCTTGGCGGGGGAAGCAATGAGCAGTTCTTC.

J is TRBJ2-1 and V is TRBV18; 15 bases align to TRBD2. Losses at the gene ends were 4 bases for V and 7 bases for J; bases not matched to a gene: 2. This CDR3 has 15 amino acids. CDR1 and CDR2 (germline): KGHSH, LQKENI. This CDR3 reads CASSQGTSGRNEQFF. As DNA, the CDR3 is TGTGCCAGCTCACAGGGGACTAGCGGGAGGAATGAGCAGTTCTTC.

The chain combines TRBV27 with TRBJ2-7, with D perhaps matching TRBD2 (5 bases). Germline-derived CDR1 and CDR2 are MNHEY and SMNVEV (reference sequence). The CDR3 has 13 amino acids. V was pared by 10 bases and J by 1 base, with 14 bases between. The DNA of the CDR3 is TGTGCCACGTCATGGACTCCGTCCTACGAGCAGTACTTC. Protein: CATSWTPSYEQYF.

At least ten counts were recorded for this clonotype. The chain joins TRBV10-3 to TRBJ2-2; D is perhaps TRBD2 (5 bases). The CDR3 sequence is 14 residues long. Germline-derived CDR1 and CDR2 are ENHRY and SYGVKD. V lost 3 bases and J lost 1, with 6 bases in between. This CDR3 reads CAISEGRNTGELFF. CDR3 in DNA: TGTGCCATCAGTGAAGGGAGGAACACCGGGGAGCTGTTTTTT.

The CDR3, as DNA: TGCAGTGCTAGAGAAAAAATAGCGGGGGCTAGGGAGACCCAGTACTTC. This encodes CSAREKIAGARETQYF. The chain employs TRBV20-1 and TRBJ2-5, with 9 nucleotides matching TRBD2. Germline V gene sequence: CDR1 DFQATT, CDR2 SNEGSKA (reference sequence). The CDR3 loop spans 16 amino acids. V was pared by 0 bases and J by 5 bases, with 10 bases of the junction left unmatched.

The V and J genes are TRBV20-1 and TRBJ2-3; no reliable D call. V dropped 2 bases and J dropped 3 bases, with 9 bases sitting between them. Germline V gene lookup returns CDR1 DFQATT and CDR2 SNEGSKA (reference sequence). This CDR3 has 13 amino acids. The CDR3 is CSARKTSTDTQYF. As DNA, the CDR3 is TGCAGTGCTAGAAAGACAAGTACAGATACGCAGTATTTT.

This clonotype was recorded at least ten times. The chain is built from TRBV29-1 and TRBJ2-2; D possibly corresponds to TRBD1 (6 bases). Deletions cut 7 bases from V and 6 bases from J, with 15 bases between. The CDR3 spans 13 residues. CDR1 and CDR2 (germline): SQVTM, ANQGSEA. CDR3: CSAGFTGPGELFF. The CDR3 DNA follows: TGCAGCGCCGGTTTCACAGGGCCCGGGGAGCTGTTTTTT.

The chain has TRBV5-1 and TRBJ2-5; D is ambiguous. CDR3 length: 15 amino acids. Trimming removed 1 base at V and 5 bases at J, with 15 bases between. The germline V gene has CDR1 SGHRS and CDR2 YFSETQ. CDR3 nucleotides: TGCGCCAGCAGCTTGTACCCCTTAGAAGAGGAGACCCAGTACTTC. This gives the protein CASSLYPLEEETQYF.

This clonotype was seen a few times. The V gene is TRBV20-1, the J gene TRBJ2-1; TRBD2 might be the D (6 bases). The CDR3 sequence is 14 residues long. Germline V gives CDR1 DFQATT, CDR2 SNEGSKA (reference sequence). With 6 bases removed from V and 0 bases from J, the gap between germline ends came to 12 bases. The CDR3 loop reads CSARLVNSYNEQFF. CDR3 DNA: TGCAGTGCAAGACTAGTAAACTCCTACAATGAGCAGTTCTTC.

The rearrangement links TRBV5-1 to TRBJ2-7; a weak D match, TRBD1 (6 bases). This CDR3 contains 13 residues. V gave up 4 bases and J gave up 7 bases, with 15 bases separating them. Germline CDR1 reads SGHRS; CDR2 reads YFSETQ. The CDR3 region is CASSQTGEREQYV. As DNA, the CDR3 is TGCGCCAGCAGCCAGACAGGAGAGCGGGAGCAGTACGTC.

The chain recombines TRBV10-3 with TRBJ2-7; 7 bases align to TRBD1. Germline values: CDR1 ENHRY, CDR2 SYGVKD. Trimming cost V 6 bases and J 2 bases; bases outside gene matches: 4. The CDR3 extends over 13 amino acids. CDR3 nucleotide sequence: TGTGCCATCAGCGATGGGACAGCCTACGAGCAGTACTTC. Protein sequence: CAISDGTAYEQYF.